The source of this T cell receptor beta chain is a study of T cell repertoires in cytomegalovirus infection (dated by TCRdb to the late 2010s). Broadly, across the study: The HLA type of each donor mattered for the analysis, because public TCR beta signatures pointed to carriage of CMV infection along with the matching HLA type. What the authors observed across the whole study: The ex vivo response was dominated by HLA-C-restricted CMV-specific TCR beta clonotypes, which also provided the single most frequent clonotype in two of eight donors. Carriers of CMV infection plus the relevant HLA type were discriminated by the cumulative frequency of public TCR beta family members in the study cohort and in an independent roughly 370-donor cohort.

TCRdb lists the instrument as Illumina HiSeq 1500. TCRdb passed the public sequencing reads through fastp at Q25 and MiXCR, retaining productive beta sequences. One record per CDR3 amino acid sequence lists the most common genes and DNA. For this sample the table gives approximately 500,000 distinct CDR3 sequences, of which about 11% were detected only once. Jointly, the top ten make up roughly 10% of the sample. This clonotype appeared a few times. The clone's antigen remains unknown. Qualities for individual bases were not recorded, and no much larger clone is one base off. CDR1 and CDR2, looked up from the germline V gene (reference sequence), are SGHNT and YYREEE. The CDR3 numbers 15 residues from cysteine through phenylalanine. The DNA shown is the 45-base CDR3, in frame from base 1. From V the trimming removes 5 bases and from J it removes 2 bases, while the gene matches leave 6 bases of the junction unaccounted for.

This sequence uses TRBV5-4 and TRBJ2-7; TRBD1 aligns with 11 central bases. The receptor comes from a human donor in good health (CMV status not recorded). Some clones in this sample may be carry-over from other donors' samples. The specimen was PBMCs. The CDR3 protein: CASSPGGQGAYEQYF. At the DNA level, the sequence is TGTGCCAGCAGTCCGGGGGGACAGGGGGCCTACGAGCAGTACTTC.